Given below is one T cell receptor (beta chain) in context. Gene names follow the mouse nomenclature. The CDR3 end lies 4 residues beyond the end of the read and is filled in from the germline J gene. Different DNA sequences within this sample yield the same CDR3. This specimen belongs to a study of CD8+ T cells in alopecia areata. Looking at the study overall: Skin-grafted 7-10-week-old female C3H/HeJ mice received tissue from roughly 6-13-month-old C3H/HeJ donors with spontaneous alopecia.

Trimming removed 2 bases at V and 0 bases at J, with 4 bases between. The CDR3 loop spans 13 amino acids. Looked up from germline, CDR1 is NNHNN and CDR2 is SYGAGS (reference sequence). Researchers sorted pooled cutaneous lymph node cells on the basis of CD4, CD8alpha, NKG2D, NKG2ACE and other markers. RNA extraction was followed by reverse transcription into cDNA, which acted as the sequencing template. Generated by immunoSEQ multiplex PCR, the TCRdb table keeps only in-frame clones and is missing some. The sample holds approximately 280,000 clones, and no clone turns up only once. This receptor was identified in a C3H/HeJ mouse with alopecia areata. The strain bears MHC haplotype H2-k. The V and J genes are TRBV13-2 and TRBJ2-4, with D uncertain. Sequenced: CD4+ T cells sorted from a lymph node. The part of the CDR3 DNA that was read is TGTGCCAGCGGTGACTGGAGTCAAAAC. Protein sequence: CASGDWSQN. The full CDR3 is CASGDWSQNTLYF.